Shown below are 28 T cell receptor beta chains from a single sample sequenced in a study of shared clonotypes between healthy human individuals. The data were produced by immunoSEQ multiplex PCR, yet TCRdb's version contains in-frame clones alone and is incomplete. This table holds 550,000 to 800,000 clones, roughly 88% found once. The material sequenced was memory CD8+ T cells from PBMCs. Subset given: CD45RO+ cells pooled with CCR7-negative TemRA cells. These receptors originate from a young man in good health. Some clones in this sample may be carry-over from other donors' samples.

V is TRBV7-9 and J is TRBJ2-7, with a possible D match to TRBD1 (7 bases). Germline V gene sequence: CDR1 SEHNR, CDR2 FQNEAQ (reference sequence). The CDR3 is 16 residues long. Trimming stripped 5 bases from V and 4 bases from J, with 21 bases between. DNA of the CDR3: TGTGCCAGCAGCAACTTACAGGGGACTGAACAATACGAGCAGTACTTC. This codes for CASSNLQGTEQYEQYF. Filled out from reference TRBV7-9 and TRBJ2-7, the complete variable domain reads DTGVSQNPRHKITKRGQNVTFRCDPISEHNRLYWYRQTLGQGPEFLTYFQNEAQLEKSRLLSDRFSAERPKGSFSTLEIQRTEQGDSAMYLCASSNLQGTEQYEQYFGPGTRLTVT.

The chain couples TRBV28 to TRBJ1-2; 7 bases fit TRBD1. In germline, CDR1 is MDHEN, CDR2 SYDVKM. This CDR3 has 15 amino acids. With 5 bases clipped from V and 2 bases from J, the junction kept 8 bases outside the gene matches. The CDR3 sequence is CASSPHSTGNYGYTF. The CDR3, as DNA: TGTGCCAGCAGTCCTCACTCGACAGGGAACTATGGCTACACCTTC.

The sample holds one count of this clone. The junction does not match germline at one end; this may be a read error. The gene calls are TRBV6-1 and TRBJ1-5; the D gene is possibly TRBD1 (5 bases). CDR3 length equals 15 residues. Germline V gene data show CDR1 as MNHNS and CDR2 as SASEGT. CDR3 sequence reads: CAISENAGDHQPQHF. CDR3 nucleotide sequence: TGTGCCATCAGTGAAAATGCGGGGGATCATCAGCCCCAGCATTTT.

The J gene is TRBJ2-7, the V gene TRBV6-5; TRBD2 agrees at 8 bases. Trimming at V came to 4 bases and at J to 6 bases, leaving 14 bases not matched to a gene. Germline values: CDR1 MNHEY, CDR2 SVGAGI. The CDR3 is 16 residues long. CDR3 loop: CASSSTQQGAGGEQYF. The CDR3 DNA reads TGTGCCAGCAGTTCCACCCAACAGGGTGCGGGAGGCGAGCAGTACTTC.

The CDR3 spells CASSPTSRDQAFF. The CDR3 region has the DNA TGTGCCAGCTCACCAACATCCAGGGACCAAGCTTTCTTT. The V gene is TRBV18, the J gene TRBJ1-1; D may be TRBD1 (5 bases). The V gene's germline CDR1 is KGHSH and CDR2 LQKENI. The CDR3 has 13 residues. V was trimmed by 2 bases and J by 9 bases, leaving 13 bases between them.

The V call is TRBV6-5, the J call TRBJ2-1; 10 bases agree with TRBD2. The CDR3 is 15 residues long. Germline CDR1 is MNHEY and CDR2 is SVGAGI. The V gene end was trimmed by 7 bases and the J gene end by 3 bases; junction bases not matched to a gene: 6. In DNA, the CDR3 is TGTGCCAGCACCCCACTAGCGGGAAACTACAATGAGCAGTTCTTC. This encodes CASTPLAGNYNEQFF.

The chain combines TRBV28 with TRBJ1-2; D is unresolved. The CDR3 runs 13 residues. From germline, CDR1 is MDHEN and CDR2 SYDVKM. Trimming cost V 9 bases and J 4 bases, with 15 bases left between them. In DNA form, the CDR3 reads TGTGCCAGTACACCGGCGGTCTCCTATGGCTACACCTTC. Its protein is CASTPAVSYGYTF.

J is TRBJ1-6 and V is TRBV10-2, with D possibly TRBD1 on 5 matching bases. CDR1 is WSHSY, CDR2 SAAADI, per germline. This CDR3 is 14 amino acids long. V lost 8 bases and J lost 5, with 13 bases in between. This CDR3 reads CASLGGSDNSPLHF. The CDR3 DNA follows: TGCGCCAGCCTTGGGGGGTCAGATAATTCACCCCTCCACTTT.

This clone was detected only once. The chain couples TRBV9 to TRBJ1-2; D might be TRBD1 (5 bases). Germline V gene data show CDR1 as SGDLS and CDR2 as YYNGEE. The CDR3 extends over 16 amino acids. The V and J ends lost 3 bases and 4 bases respectively, with 19 bases between them. The CDR3 sequence is CASSALDKSPSYGYTF. CDR3 nucleotide sequence: TGTGCCAGCAGCGCTCTGGACAAATCTCCGAGCTATGGCTACACCTTC.

V is TRBV7-9 and J is TRBJ2-1; D ambiguous. Trimming removed 3 bases from V and 3 bases from J, with 12 bases in between. Germline CDR1 reads SEHNR; CDR2 reads FQNEAQ (reference sequence). This CDR3 is built from 15 residues. Here the CDR3 DNA reads TGTGCCAGCAGCTTCGGTTGGGCGGACTACAATGAGCAGTTCTTC. It yields the protein CASSFGWADYNEQFF.

The chain uses TRBV5-1 and TRBJ2-7; 12 bases match TRBD1. Germline CDR1 SGHRS, CDR2 YFSETQ. After removal of 5 bases from V and 6 bases from J, the junction contained 9 bases not matched to a gene. CDR3 length equals 15 residues. Here the CDR3 DNA reads TGCGCCAGCAGGGGGGACAGGGGGCGTATGTCCGAGCAGTACTTC. Protein product: CASRGDRGRMSEQYF.

The chain links TRBV15 to TRBJ2-2, with 8 bases fitting TRBD1. The J segment lost 4 bases and the V segment lost 3 bases, leaving 4 bases of the junction unmatched. Germline lookup yields CDR1 LNHNV and CDR2 YYDKDF (reference sequence). The CDR3 extends over 15 amino acids. The CDR3 bases are TGTGCCACCAGCAGCAGGGGGCCCCGCACCGGGGAGCTGTTTTTT. It is translated as CATSSRGPRTGELFF.

The rearrangement links TRBV27 to TRBJ2-2; D gene ambiguous. The germline gives CDR1 MNHEY, CDR2 SMNVEV (reference sequence). The CDR3 extends over 14 amino acids. With 3 bases removed from V and 6 bases from J, the gap between germline ends came to 11 bases. The CDR3, as DNA: TGTGCCAGCAGTTTCGTCAGATTGGCCGGGGAGCTGTTTTTT. Translating it yields CASSFVRLAGELFF.

This chain joins TRBV9 and TRBJ2-1; the match to TRBD2 covers 9 bases. Germline loops: CDR1 SGDLS, CDR2 YYNGEE. The V and J ends lost 3 bases and 9 bases, in that order; junction bases with no gene match: 16. This CDR3 comprises 17 residues. CDR3 DNA sequence: TGTGCCAGCAGCGCTGGACTGACTAGCGGTGCGTTGGGTGAGCAGTTCTTC. This gives the protein CASSAGLTSGALGEQFF.

The chain employs TRBV25-1 and TRBJ2-7; possibly TRBD2 for D (6 bases). The V gene's germline CDR1 is MGHDK and CDR2 SYGVNS. The V end lost 3 bases, the J end lost 2 bases, and 14 bases lay between the germline ends. This CDR3 region has 15 residues. The CDR3 spells CASSDQAGPTYEQYF. CDR3 in DNA: TGTGCCAGCAGTGACCAAGCGGGTCCAACCTACGAGCAGTACTTC.

In its sample, this clone was seen many times. V gene TRBV6-6 combines with J gene TRBJ2-7, with TRBD2 identical over 11 bases. Germline CDR1 reads MNHNY; CDR2 reads SVGAGI (reference sequence). The V gene end was trimmed by 2 bases and the J gene end by 3 bases; junction bases not matched to a gene: 3. This CDR3 region has 15 residues. CDR3 amino acids: CASSYDGTSGYEQYF. CDR3 nucleotide sequence: TGTGCCAGCAGTTACGATGGGACTAGCGGCTACGAGCAGTACTTC.

V gene TRBV5-4 combines with J gene TRBJ2-2; 9 nucleotides align to TRBD1. Germline V gives CDR1 SGHNT, CDR2 YYREEE (reference sequence). V shed 0 bases and J 5 bases; nucleotides not matched to a gene: 8. This CDR3 has 17 amino acids. CDR3 loop: CASSLGGTGRRTGELFF. CDR3 DNA sequence: TGTGCCAGCAGCTTGGGGGGGACAGGGCGAAGGACCGGGGAGCTGTTTTTT.

This chain joins TRBV9 and TRBJ2-1; D not resolved. This CDR3 spans 10 amino acids. Germline values: CDR1 SGDLS, CDR2 YYNGEE. Trimming left V 7 bases short and J 6 bases short, with 5 bases between. For the CDR3, the DNA is TGTGCCAGCCCTCCCAATGAGCAGTTCTTC. This codes for CASPPNEQFF.

The chain couples TRBV5-4 to TRBJ1-4; no definite D call. The germline V and J ends were trimmed by 0 bases and 8 bases, with 14 bases remaining between them. Germline V lookup: CDR1 SGHNT, CDR2 YYREEE (reference sequence). This CDR3 comprises 15 residues. The CDR3 nucleotides read TGTGCCAGCAGCTTGGCCACGGGGTTCGGGGAAAAACTGTTTTTT. This translates into CASSLATGFGEKLFF.

This rearrangement joins TRBV6-1 to TRBJ1-2; D gene ambiguous. Trimming removed 8 bases at V and 6 bases at J, with 7 bases between. CDR3 length: 10 residues. Germline V gene data show CDR1 as MNHNS and CDR2 as SASEGT. CDR3 sequence: CASQKDGYTF. CDR3 coding DNA: TGTGCCAGCCAGAAGGATGGCTACACCTTC.

This chain links TRBV5-4 with TRBJ2-2; TRBD2 aligns across 9 bases. Germline V lookup: CDR1 SGHNT, CDR2 YYREEE (reference sequence). Trimming took 5 bases from V and 9 from J; bases not matched to a gene: 11. The length of the CDR3 is 15 residues. CDR3 sequence reads: CASSSTSGRGRELFF. Here the CDR3 DNA reads TGTGCCAGCAGTTCCACTAGCGGGCGTGGAAGGGAGCTGTTTTTT.

CDR3 sequence (DNA): TGTGCCTGGAGCGAAGGGACAGTATTTAATCAGCCCCAGCATTTT. Its translation is CAWSEGTVFNQPQHF. V usage is TRBV30 and J usage is TRBJ1-5; TRBD1 aligns across 7 bases. Germline V gives CDR1 GTSNPN, CDR2 SVGIG (reference sequence). V lost 3 bases to trimming and J lost 4 bases; unmatched junction nucleotides: 9. The length of the CDR3 is 15 residues. Using reference TRBV30 and TRBJ1-5 for the parts outside the CDR3, the full variable domain is SQTIHQWPATLVQPVGSPLSLECTVEGTSNPNLYWYRQAAGRGLQLLFYSVGIGQISSEVPQNLSASRPQDRQFILSSKKLLLSDSGFYLCAWSEGTVFNQPQHFGDGTRLSIL.

This clone was counted a single time. The chain uses TRBV27 and TRBJ1-5; possible D gene TRBD1, 5 bases. The CDR3 is 15 amino acids. In germline, CDR1 is MNHEY, CDR2 SMNVEV (reference sequence). Trimming cost V 6 bases and J 11 bases, with 23 bases left between them. This CDR3 is CASSPRQYLSAAQHF. CDR3 nucleotide sequence: TGTGCCAGCAGCCCCCGACAGTACCTATCAGCGGCCCAGCATTTT.

This chain joins TRBV13 and TRBJ2-3; TRBD2 agrees at 13 bases. The trim removed 0 bases at V and 3 bases at J, leaving 6 bases unmatched. The CDR3 has 18 residues. The germline V gene has CDR1 PRHDT and CDR2 FYEKMQ (reference sequence). The CDR3 spells CASSLGLTSGRQTDTQYF. The CDR3 DNA sequence: TGTGCCAGCAGCTTAGGCTTGACTAGCGGGAGGCAAACAGATACGCAGTATTTT.

The chain has TRBV28 and TRBJ2-5; perhaps TRBD2 as D (5 bases). CDR1 MDHEN and CDR2 SYDVKM come from the germline V gene. This CDR3 spans 14 amino acids. V gave up 7 bases and J gave up 7 bases, with 19 bases separating them. The CDR3 coding sequence is TGTGCCAGCATCGGCGGGTCGAAGCCGGGGACCCAGTACTTC. This encodes CASIGGSKPGTQYF.

The chain joins TRBV27 to TRBJ1-5; D is perhaps TRBD1 (6 bases). Trimming cost V 5 bases and J 1 base, with 12 bases left between them. Germline V gene data show CDR1 as MNHEY and CDR2 as SMNVEV (reference sequence). This CDR3 spans 15 amino acids. DNA for the CDR3: TGTGCCAGCAGTCGCGGGACAACGAGCAATCAGCCCCAGCATTTT. Translated: CASSRGTTSNQPQHF.

This clone has just one count. The rearrangement uses TRBV28 and TRBJ2-7, with D possibly TRBD2 on 6 matching bases. The CDR3 loop spans 17 amino acids. Germline assignment: CDR1 MDHEN and CDR2 SYDVKM. V was cut by 2 bases and J by 0 bases, with 17 bases left in between. CDR3 DNA sequence: TGTGCCAGCAGTTTACAGGGAAGCGGGCTCCACTCCTACGAGCAGTACTTC. Protein product: CASSLQGSGLHSYEQYF.

The chain is built from TRBV28 and TRBJ1-1, with D unresolved. Germline CDR1 and CDR2: MDHEN and SYDVKM. The CDR3 extends over 15 amino acids. The V gene lost 3 bases and the J gene lost 5 bases, with 16 bases spanning the gap. For the CDR3, the DNA is TGTGCCAGCAGTTTCCCAATCGGGGTAAGGACTGAAGCTTTCTTT. This sequence encodes CASSFPIGVRTEAFF.